The 7 T cell receptor delta chains presented below share a single source sample, sequenced in a study of Vδ1+ human thymocytes. RNA was extracted from the cells and then reverse transcribed. Multiplex PCR used pooled V-gene forward primers and a constant-region reverse primer to amplify CDR3s. TCRdb reanalyzed the multiplex PCR reads using CATT. The data hold more than 50,000 delta-chain clones, with roughly 16% observed a single time. Their antigens remain unidentified. Study-level points and caveats: In the thymus, TRG and TRD repertoires looked highly polyclonal with Gaussian CDR3 lengths.

What was sequenced was Vdelta1+ gamma-delta thymocytes from the thymus. The subset here: FACS-sorted CD3+ TCRalphabeta- TCRVdelta1+ TCRVdelta2- thymocytes. The receptors shown here come from a girl less than two years old who had congenital heart surgery.

V gene TRDV1 combines with J gene TRDJ1; D is possibly TRDD3 (6 bases). The germline V gene has CDR1 TSWWSYY and CDR2 QGS. The CDR3 has 18 amino acids. Between the trimmed V and J ends, which lost 4 bases and 0 bases, there was a span of 21 bases. Here the CDR3 reads CALGVKSSGECNTDKLIF. CDR3 bases: TGTGCTCTTGGGGTAAAATCGTCGGGGGAGTGTAACACCGATAAACTCATCTTT.

The rearrangement uses TRDV2 and TRDJ1, with TRDD3 matching 13 bases. This CDR3 spans 24 amino acids. After removal of 3 bases from V and 0 bases from J, the junction contained 27 bases not matched to a gene. Germline V lookup: CDR1 GEAIGNYY, CDR2 EKD. The CDR3 here is CACDPTRGFTGGYAAVKYTDKLIF. CDR3 nucleotide sequence: TGTGCCTGTGACCCTACGCGGGGTTTTACTGGGGGATACGCCGCAGTGAAGTACACCGATAAACTCATCTTT.

This clone was recorded a few times. The chain is built from TRDV1 and TRDJ1; D is undetermined. The ends were cut back, 2 bases at V and 0 bases at J, with 19 bases in the middle. The CDR3 sequence is 18 residues long. Germline V lookup: CDR1 TSWWSYY, CDR2 QGS. DNA of the CDR3: TGTGCTCTTGGGGAAGCCCCTCCGGGCGAACGGTACACCGATAAACTCATCTTT. Translation: CALGEAPPGERYTDKLIF.

The rearrangement links TRDV1 to TRDJ1; the match to TRDD3 covers 9 bases. Looked up from germline, CDR1 is TSWWSYY and CDR2 is QGS. The trim removed 3 bases at V and 8 bases at J, leaving 22 bases unmatched. The CDR3 totals 19 residues. The CDR3 nucleotides are TGTGCTCTTGGGGACCTCCTTCCCCGTCGCCGATTACTGGGGGAAAAACTCATCTTT. This gives the protein CALGDLLPRRRLLGEKLIF.

Details on this clone: The same CDR3 is also encoded by other DNA sequences in this sample. This chain uses TRAV29/DV5 with TRDJ2; 12 bases agree with TRDD3. CDR3 size: 15 residues. With 3 bases clipped from V and 8 bases from J, the junction kept 8 bases outside the gene matches. CDR1 is NSMFDY, CDR2 ISSIKDK, per germline. In nucleotides, the CDR3 is TGTGCAGCAATATGGACTGGGGGATACCGGGCACAACTCTTCTTT. This sequence encodes CAAIWTGGYRAQLFF.

This chain joins TRDV1 and TRDJ1, with a weak D call TRDD2 (6 bases). The germline V gene has CDR1 TSWWSYY and CDR2 QGS. This CDR3 spans 18 amino acids. V was pared by 3 bases and J by 3 bases, with 23 bases between. CDR3 loop: CALGDLGLPADRADKLIF. The CDR3 coding sequence is TGTGCTCTTGGGGACCTAGGCCTTCCCGCGGATCGGGCCGATAAACTCATCTTT.

The J gene is TRDJ1, the V gene TRDV1; a weak D match, TRDD3 (6 bases). V lost 2 bases and J lost 7, with 23 bases in between. Germline CDR1 is TSWWSYY and CDR2 is QGS. The CDR3 has 17 residues. CDR3 nucleotide sequence: TGTGCTCTTGGGGAAGATCCTAAATCTAAGTACTGGGCTAAACTCATCTTT. Translating gives CALGEDPKSKYWAKLIF.